The 10 T cell receptor beta chains presented below share a single source sample, sequenced in a study of cytomegalovirus exposure and HLA in healthy donors. This PCR relied on a set of 60 Vbeta primers and 13 Jbeta primers. Sequencing was performed with immunoSEQ multiplex PCR; in TCRdb, only in-frame clones are kept and a portion is missing. The repertoire holds approximately 190,000 clones, with approximately 78% as singletons. The sample comprised PBMCs. The receptors originated from a woman between 50 and 59 years old in good health and CMV-seropositive.

The chain recombines TRBV29-1 with TRBJ2-3; 10 positions match TRBD1. Germline CDR1 SQVTM, CDR2 ANQGSEA. The CDR3 loop spans 16 amino acids. V shed 4 bases, J shed 3 bases, and the junction held 10 bases outside the gene matches. The CDR3 nucleotides are TGCAGCGTTGGTGGGCCCGGACAGGGGGTTACAGATACGCAGTATTTT. It encodes CSVGGPGQGVTDTQYF.

This clone has a handful of counts. Other DNA sequences from this sample encode an identical CDR3 as well. This chain links TRBV5-4 with TRBJ2-1, with TRBD2 matching 9 bases. Germline lookup yields CDR1 SGHNT and CDR2 YYREEE (reference sequence). The CDR3 has 15 amino acids. J was trimmed by 1 base and V by 5 bases; bases with no gene match: 4. This CDR3 is CASSRSGGSYNEQFF. CDR3 in DNA: TGTGCCAGCAGTCGTAGCGGGGGATCCTACAATGAGCAGTTCTTC.

J is TRBJ2-7 and V is TRBV6-6, with a possible D match to TRBD2 (6 bases). Looked up from germline, CDR1 is MNHNY and CDR2 is SVGAGI (reference sequence). Trimming left V 6 bases short and J 2 bases short, with 11 bases between. The length of the CDR3 is 13 residues. The CDR3 DNA reads as TGTGCCAGCAGCCGGGACTTCCCCTACGAGCAGTACTTC. Amino acids: CASSRDFPYEQYF.

The chain uses TRBV11-2 and TRBJ2-5; no reliable D call. Germline CDR1 SGHAT, CDR2 FQNNGV. V lost 5 bases and J lost 5, with 6 bases in between. The CDR3 covers 11 residues. CDR3 coding DNA: TGTGCCAGCAGCCGTGAGGAGACCCAGTACTTC. As protein: CASSREETQYF.

CDR3 protein: CASRTTSGSWGEQFF. DNA for the CDR3: TGTGCCAGCAGAACAACTAGCGGGAGTTGGGGGGAGCAGTTCTTC. The chain joins TRBV6-1 to TRBJ2-1, with 11 bases lining up with TRBD2. Germline V gene sequence: CDR1 MNHNS, CDR2 SASEGT. After removal of 6 bases from V and 10 bases from J, the junction contained 11 bases not matched to a gene. The CDR3 loop spans 15 amino acids.

This clone was counted a single time. The conserved final phenylalanine or tryptophan is absent from the CDR3, which likely points to a read error. The chain links TRBV14 to TRBJ2-7, with D hard to call. The germline V gene has CDR1 SGHDN and CDR2 FVKESK. The length of the CDR3 is 13 residues. V gave up 1 base and J gave up 4 bases, with 8 bases separating them. CDR3: CASSQVGAYEQYL. Here the CDR3 DNA reads TGTGCCAGCAGCCAAGTCGGAGCGTACGAGCAGTACCTC.

The chain combines TRBV19 with TRBJ1-5; D gene uncertain. This CDR3 comprises 14 residues. In germline, CDR1 is LNHDA, CDR2 SQIVND (reference sequence). Trimming took 0 bases from V and 6 from J, leaving 9 bases between them. The CDR3 here is CASSIDGRPQPQHF. The CDR3 DNA reads TGTGCCAGTAGTATAGATGGCAGGCCTCAGCCCCAGCATTTT.

This clone was seen a few times. The V call is TRBV7-6, the J call TRBJ2-1; 11 bases map to TRBD2. The ends lost 4 bases at V and 5 bases at J; junction bases unmatched: 4. Germline V gene lookup returns CDR1 SGHVS and CDR2 FNYEAQ. The CDR3 consists of 15 residues. The CDR3 region is CASSSLAGGHNEQFF. The DNA for the CDR3 is TGTGCCAGCAGCTCCCTAGCGGGAGGACACAATGAGCAGTTCTTC.

The rearrangement joins TRBV7-2 to TRBJ1-4; D ambiguous. Germline CDR1 is SGHTA and CDR2 is FQGNSA. CDR3 length equals 15 residues. V lost 5 bases to trimming and J lost 5 bases, with 15 bases between them. CDR3 sequence reads: CASSPRRSGNEKLFF. The CDR3 coding sequence is TGTGCCAGCAGCCCCAGGAGGAGCGGAAATGAAAAACTGTTTTTT. Variable domain in full (rest from reference TRBV7-2 and TRBJ1-4): GAGVSQSPSNKVTEKGKDVELRCDPISGHTALYWYRQSLGQGLEFLIYFQGNSAPDKSGLPSDRFSAERTGGSVSTLTIQRTQQEDSAVYLCASSPRRSGNEKLFFGSGTQLSVL.

The V and J genes are TRBV7-3 and TRBJ1-1, with 11 bases matching TRBD1. The V and J ends lost 2 bases and 3 bases, in that order; junction bases with no gene match: 2. Germline CDR1 reads SGHTA; CDR2 reads FQGTGA. The CDR3 loop spans 15 amino acids. The chain's CDR3 is CASSLGTGGDTEAFF. The CDR3 region has the DNA TGTGCCAGCAGCTTAGGGACAGGGGGGGACACTGAAGCTTTCTTT. Full variable domain (rest looked up from reference TRBV7-3 and TRBJ1-1): GAGVSQTPSNKVTEKGKYVELRCDPISGHTALYWYRQSLGQGPEFLIYFQGTGAADDSGLPNDRFFAVRPEGSVSTLKIQRTERGDSAVYLCASSLGTGGDTEAFFGQGTRLTVV.